The T cell receptor (beta chain) described here comes from a study of blood T cell repertoires in COVID-19. Study-level information: Donors in the United States, Italy and Spain gave samples during acute or convalescent COVID-19. Sources were T cells, B-cell-depleted T cells, or PBMCs; the material itself was cDNA or gDNA.

Original methodology: How many nucleated cells were present was estimated from reference gene primer amplification. Assay: immunoSEQ multiplex PCR; the TCRdb copy retains only in-frame clones and omits some. V, J and clone size are taken as reported in that table, and D and trimming were inferred from the DNA itself. Of approximately 90,000 clones listed, roughly 83% are singletons. Trimming shortened V by 1 base and J by 10 bases, and 11 bases separated the two germline ends. The length of the CDR3 is 13 residues. The germline CDR1 and CDR2 sequences are SGHTA and FQGNSA. The gene calls are TRBV7-2 and TRBJ2-1; D gene uncertain. This sequence originates from a woman older than 75 with active or convalescent COVID-19. Input material: peripheral blood. Written as DNA, the CDR3 is TGTGCCAGCAGCTTAGTGTACGGAGAGGAGCAGTTCTTC. Protein sequence: CASSLVYGEEQFF.